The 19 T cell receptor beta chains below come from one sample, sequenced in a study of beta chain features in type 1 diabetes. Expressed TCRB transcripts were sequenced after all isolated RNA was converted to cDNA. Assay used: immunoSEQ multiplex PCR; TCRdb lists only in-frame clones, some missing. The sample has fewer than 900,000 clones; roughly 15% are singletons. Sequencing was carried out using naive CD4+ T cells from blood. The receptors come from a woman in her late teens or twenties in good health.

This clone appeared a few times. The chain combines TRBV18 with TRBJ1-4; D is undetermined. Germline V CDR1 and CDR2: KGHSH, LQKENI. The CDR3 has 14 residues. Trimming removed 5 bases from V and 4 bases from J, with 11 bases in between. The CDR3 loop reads CASSRTAFNEKLFF. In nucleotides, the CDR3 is TGTGCCAGCTCAAGGACGGCCTTTAATGAAAAACTGTTTTTT.

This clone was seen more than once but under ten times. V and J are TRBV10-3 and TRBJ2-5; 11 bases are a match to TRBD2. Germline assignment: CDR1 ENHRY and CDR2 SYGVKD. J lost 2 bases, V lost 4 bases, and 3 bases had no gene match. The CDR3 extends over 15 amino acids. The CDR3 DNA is TGTGCCATCAGTGGTAGCGGGAGGGGACAAGAGACCCAGTACTTC. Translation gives CAISGSGRGQETQYF.

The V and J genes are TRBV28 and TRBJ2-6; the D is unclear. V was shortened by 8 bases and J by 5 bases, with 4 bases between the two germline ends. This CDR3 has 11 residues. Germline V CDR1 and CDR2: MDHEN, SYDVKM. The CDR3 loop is CASARANVLTF. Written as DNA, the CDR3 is TGTGCCAGCGCGAGGGCCAACGTCCTGACTTTC.

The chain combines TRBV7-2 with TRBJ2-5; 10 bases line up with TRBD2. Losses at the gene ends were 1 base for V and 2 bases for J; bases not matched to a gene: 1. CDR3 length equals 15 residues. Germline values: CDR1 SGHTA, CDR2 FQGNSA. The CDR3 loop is CASSLELAGQETQYF. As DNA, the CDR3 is TGTGCCAGCAGCTTAGAACTAGCGGGACAAGAGACCCAGTACTTC.

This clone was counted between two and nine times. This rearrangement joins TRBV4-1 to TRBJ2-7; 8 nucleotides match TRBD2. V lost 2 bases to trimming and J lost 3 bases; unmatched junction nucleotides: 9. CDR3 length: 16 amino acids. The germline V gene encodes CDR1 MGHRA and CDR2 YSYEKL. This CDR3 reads CASSQPPGLGNYEQYF. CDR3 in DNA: TGCGCCAGCAGCCAACCGCCGGGACTAGGCAACTACGAGCAGTACTTC.

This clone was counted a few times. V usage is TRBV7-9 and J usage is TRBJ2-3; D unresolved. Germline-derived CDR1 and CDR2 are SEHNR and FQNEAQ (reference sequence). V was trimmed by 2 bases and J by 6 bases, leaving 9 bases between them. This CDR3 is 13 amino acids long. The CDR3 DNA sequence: TGTGCCAGCAGCTTATTGGTAGTGGATACGCAGTATTTT. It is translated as CASSLLVVDTQYF.

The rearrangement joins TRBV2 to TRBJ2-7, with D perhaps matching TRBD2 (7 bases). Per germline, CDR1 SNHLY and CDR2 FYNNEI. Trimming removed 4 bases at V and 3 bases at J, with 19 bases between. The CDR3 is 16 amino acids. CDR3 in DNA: TGTGCCAGCAGTGGAGTTCGGGGGGCAAATATCTACGAGCAGTACTTC. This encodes CASSGVRGANIYEQYF.

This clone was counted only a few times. The CDR3 nucleotides are TGTGCCAGCAGATTGAACACTGAAGCTTTCTTT. Its translation is CASRLNTEAFF. The chain combines TRBV7-9 with TRBJ1-1; D is unclear. This CDR3 contains 11 residues. The V gene lost 6 bases and the J gene lost 0 bases, with 2 bases spanning the gap. Germline CDR1 and CDR2: SEHNR and FQNEAQ (reference sequence).

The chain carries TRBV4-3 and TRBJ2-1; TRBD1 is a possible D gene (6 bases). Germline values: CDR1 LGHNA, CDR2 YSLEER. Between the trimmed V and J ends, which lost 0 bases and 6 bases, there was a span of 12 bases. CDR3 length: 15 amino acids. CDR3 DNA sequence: TGCGCCAGCAGCCAAGAGGCCGAACAGGGCAATGAGCAGTTCTTC. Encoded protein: CASSQEAEQGNEQFF.

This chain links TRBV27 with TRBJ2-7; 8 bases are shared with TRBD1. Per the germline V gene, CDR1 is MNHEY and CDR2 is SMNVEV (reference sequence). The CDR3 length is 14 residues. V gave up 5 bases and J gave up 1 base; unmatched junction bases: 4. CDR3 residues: CASSRYRGSYEQYF. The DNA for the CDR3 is TGTGCCAGCAGTCGATACAGGGGGTCCTACGAGCAGTACTTC.

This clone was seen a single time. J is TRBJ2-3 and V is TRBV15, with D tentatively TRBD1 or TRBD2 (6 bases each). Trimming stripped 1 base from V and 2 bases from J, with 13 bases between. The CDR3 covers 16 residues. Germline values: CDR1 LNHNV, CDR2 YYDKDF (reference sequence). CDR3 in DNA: TGTGCCACCAGCAGAGTCCGGGGGCGTTTCACAGATACGCAGTATTTT. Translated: CATSRVRGRFTDTQYF.

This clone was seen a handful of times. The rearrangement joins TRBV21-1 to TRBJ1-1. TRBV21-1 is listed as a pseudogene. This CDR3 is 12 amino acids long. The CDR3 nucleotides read TGTGCCAGCAGCCCAGCCCCCACTGAAGCTTTCTTT. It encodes CASSPAPTEAFF.

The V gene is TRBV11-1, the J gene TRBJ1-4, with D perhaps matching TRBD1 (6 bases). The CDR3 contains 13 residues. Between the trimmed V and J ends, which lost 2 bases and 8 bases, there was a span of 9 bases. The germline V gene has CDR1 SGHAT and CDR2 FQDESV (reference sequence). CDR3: CASSLNREEKLFF. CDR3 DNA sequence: TGTGCCAGCAGCTTAAACAGGGAAGAAAAACTGTTTTTT.

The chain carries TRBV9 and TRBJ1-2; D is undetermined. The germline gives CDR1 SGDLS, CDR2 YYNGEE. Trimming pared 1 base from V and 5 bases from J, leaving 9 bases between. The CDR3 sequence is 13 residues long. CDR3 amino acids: CASSVTEGYGYTF. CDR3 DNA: TGTGCCAGCAGCGTAACCGAAGGGTATGGCTACACCTTC.

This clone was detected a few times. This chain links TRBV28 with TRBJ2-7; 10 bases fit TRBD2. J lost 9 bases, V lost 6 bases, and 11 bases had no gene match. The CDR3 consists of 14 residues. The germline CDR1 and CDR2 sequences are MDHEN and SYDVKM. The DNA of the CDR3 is TGTGCCAGCAGCCCTCTAGCGGGGGCGATGCCGCAGTACTTC. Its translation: CASSPLAGAMPQYF.

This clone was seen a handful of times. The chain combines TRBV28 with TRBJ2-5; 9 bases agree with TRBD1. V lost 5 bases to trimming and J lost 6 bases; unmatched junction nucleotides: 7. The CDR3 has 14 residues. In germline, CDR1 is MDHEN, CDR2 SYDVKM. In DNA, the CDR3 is TGTGCCAGCAGTCTAGGGGGACAGGGAAAGACCCAGTACTTC. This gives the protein CASSLGGQGKTQYF.

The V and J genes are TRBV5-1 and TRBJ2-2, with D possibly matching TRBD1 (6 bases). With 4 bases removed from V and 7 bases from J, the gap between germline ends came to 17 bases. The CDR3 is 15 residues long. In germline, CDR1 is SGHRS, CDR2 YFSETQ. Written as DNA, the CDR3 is TGCGCCAGCAGCATCCCGGCAGGGGAAGGCGGGGAGCTGTTTTTT. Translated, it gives CASSIPAGEGGELFF.

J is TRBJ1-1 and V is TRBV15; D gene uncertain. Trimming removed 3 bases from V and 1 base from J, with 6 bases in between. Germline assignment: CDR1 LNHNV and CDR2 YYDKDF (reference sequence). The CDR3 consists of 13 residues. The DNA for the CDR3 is TGTGCCACCAGCAGTCGAGCGAACACTGAAGCTTTCTTT. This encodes CATSSRANTEAFF.

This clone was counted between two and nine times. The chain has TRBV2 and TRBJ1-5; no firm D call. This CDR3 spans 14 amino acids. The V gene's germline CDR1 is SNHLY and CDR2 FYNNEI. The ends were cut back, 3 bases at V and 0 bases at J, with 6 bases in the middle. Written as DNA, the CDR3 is TGTGCCAGCAGTGAGTCCACTAGCAATCAGCCCCAGCATTTT. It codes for CASSESTSNQPQHF.